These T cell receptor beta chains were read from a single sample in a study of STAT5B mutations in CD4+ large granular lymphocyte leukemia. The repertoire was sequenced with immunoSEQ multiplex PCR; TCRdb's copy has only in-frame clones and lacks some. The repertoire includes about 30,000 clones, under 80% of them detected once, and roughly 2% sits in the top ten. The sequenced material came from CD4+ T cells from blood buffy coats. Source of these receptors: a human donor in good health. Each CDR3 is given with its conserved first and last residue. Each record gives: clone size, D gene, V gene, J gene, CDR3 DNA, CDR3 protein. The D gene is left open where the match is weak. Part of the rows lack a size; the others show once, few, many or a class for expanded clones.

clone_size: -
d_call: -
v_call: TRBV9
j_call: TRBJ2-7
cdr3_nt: TGTGCCAGCAGCGCCCTTGCGGCGGAGGGCGAGCAGTACTTC
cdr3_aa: CASSALAAEGEQYF

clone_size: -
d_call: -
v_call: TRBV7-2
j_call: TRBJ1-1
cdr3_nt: TGTGCCAGCAGCTCAGGGAGGGGAAGCACTGAAGCTTTCTTT
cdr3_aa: CASSSGRGSTEAFF

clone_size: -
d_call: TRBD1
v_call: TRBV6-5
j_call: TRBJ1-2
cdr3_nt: TGTGCCAGCAGTGGACAGGGAGTATATGGCTACACCTTC
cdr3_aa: CASSGQGVYGYTF

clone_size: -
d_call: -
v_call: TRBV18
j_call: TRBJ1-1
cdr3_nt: TGTGCCAGCTCCTTCGCGGACAGCCCTCAAGGGACTGAAGCTTTCTTT
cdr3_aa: CASSFADSPQGTEAFF

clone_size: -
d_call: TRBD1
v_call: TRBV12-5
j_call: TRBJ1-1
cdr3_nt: TGTGCTAGTGCCTCGACAGGGGCGAACACTGAAGCTTTCTTT
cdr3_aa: CASASTGANTEAFF

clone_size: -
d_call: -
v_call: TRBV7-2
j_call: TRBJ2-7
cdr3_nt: TGTGCCAGCAGCTTGCAGGCACTCCCGGGCGAGCAGTACTTC
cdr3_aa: CASSLQALPGEQYF

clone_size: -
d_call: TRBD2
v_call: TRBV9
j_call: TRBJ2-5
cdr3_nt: TGTGCCAGCAGCGTGGGACTAGCGGCCCAAGAGACCCAGTACTTC
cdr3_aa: CASSVGLAAQETQYF

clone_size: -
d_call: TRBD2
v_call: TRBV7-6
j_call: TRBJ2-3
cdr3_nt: TGTGCCAGCAGCTTAGGTAGCGGGGGACCCCCAGATACGCAGTATTTT
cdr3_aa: CASSLGSGGPPDTQYF

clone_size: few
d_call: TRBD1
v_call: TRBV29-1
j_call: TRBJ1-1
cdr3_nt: TGCAGCGTTGAAGGCAGGGGGGACGGAGCTTTCTTT
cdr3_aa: CSVEGRGDGAFF

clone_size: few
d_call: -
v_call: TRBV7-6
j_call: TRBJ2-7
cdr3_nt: TGTGCCAGCAGCTTGGGTTCCTACGAGCAGTACTTC
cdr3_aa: CASSLGSYEQYF

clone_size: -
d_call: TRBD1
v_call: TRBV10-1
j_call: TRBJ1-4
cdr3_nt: TGCGCCAGCGGGGACAGTAATGAAAAACTGTTTTTT
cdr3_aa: CASGDSNEKLFF

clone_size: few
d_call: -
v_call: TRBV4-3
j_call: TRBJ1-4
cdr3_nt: TGCGCCAGCAGCCAAGATTTTCCTCAGGGCTTAAATGAAAAACTGTTTTTT
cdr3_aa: CASSQDFPQGLNEKLFF

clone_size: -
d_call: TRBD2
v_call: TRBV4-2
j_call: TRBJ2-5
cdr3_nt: TGTGCCAGCAGCCTCGCTAGCGGGGTGGGAGAGACCCAGTACTTC
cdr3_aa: CASSLASGVGETQYF

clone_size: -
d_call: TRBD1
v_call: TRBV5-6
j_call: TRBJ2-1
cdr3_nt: TGTGCCAGCAGCCCATACCGACAGGGGGCCGACAATGAGCAGTTCTTC
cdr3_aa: CASSPYRQGADNEQFF

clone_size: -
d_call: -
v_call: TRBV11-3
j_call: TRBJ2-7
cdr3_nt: TGTGCCAGCAGCTTAAGAGGGAAAGTCGGCGAGCAGTACTTC
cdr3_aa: CASSLRGKVGEQYF

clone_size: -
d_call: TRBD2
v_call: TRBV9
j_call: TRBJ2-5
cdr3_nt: TGTGCCAGCAGCGGAGACTATAGCGGGGGGGCGTATGGAGAGACCCAGTACTTC
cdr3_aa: CASSGDYSGGAYGETQYF

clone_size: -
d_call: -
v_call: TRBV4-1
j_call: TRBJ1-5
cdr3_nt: TGCGCCAGCAGCCAAGAACCCCTTAATCAGCCCCAGCATTTT
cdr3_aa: CASSQEPLNQPQHF

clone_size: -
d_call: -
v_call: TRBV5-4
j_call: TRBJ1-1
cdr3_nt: TGTGCCAGCAGCTTGGCCGGGAGGGGGACTGAAGCTTTCTTT
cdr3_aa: CASSLAGRGTEAFF

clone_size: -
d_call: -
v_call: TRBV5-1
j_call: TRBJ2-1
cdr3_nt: TGCGCCAGCAGCCTTCGGGCGGAGGGGAGCGGTAATGAGCAGTTCTTC
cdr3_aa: CASSLRAEGSGNEQFF

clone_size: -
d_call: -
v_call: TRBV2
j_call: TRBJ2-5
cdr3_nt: TGTGCCAGCAGATCATGGGGGAAAGAGACCCAGTACTTC
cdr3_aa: CASRSWGKETQYF

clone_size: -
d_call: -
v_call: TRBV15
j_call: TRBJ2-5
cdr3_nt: TGTGCCACCAGCAGAGATCTGACAGCCCAAGAGACCCAGTACTTC
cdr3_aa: CATSRDLTAQETQYF

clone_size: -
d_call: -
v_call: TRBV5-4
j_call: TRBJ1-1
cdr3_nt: TGTGCCAGCGCGGGACGCCTATGGGACACTGAAGCTTTCTTT
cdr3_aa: CASAGRLWDTEAFF